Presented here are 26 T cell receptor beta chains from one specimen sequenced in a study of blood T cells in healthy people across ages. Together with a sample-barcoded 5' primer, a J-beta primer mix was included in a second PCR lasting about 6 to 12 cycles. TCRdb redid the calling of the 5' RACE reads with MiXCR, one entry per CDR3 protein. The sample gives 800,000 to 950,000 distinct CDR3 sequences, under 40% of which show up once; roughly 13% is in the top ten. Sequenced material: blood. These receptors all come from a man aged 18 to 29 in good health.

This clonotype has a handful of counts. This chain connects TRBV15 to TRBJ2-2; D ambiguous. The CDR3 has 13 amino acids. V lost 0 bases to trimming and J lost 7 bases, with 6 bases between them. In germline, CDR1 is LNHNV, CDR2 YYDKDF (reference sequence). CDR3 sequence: CATSRDLGGELFF. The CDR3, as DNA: TGTGCCACCAGCAGAGATCTGGGCGGGGAGCTGTTTTTT.

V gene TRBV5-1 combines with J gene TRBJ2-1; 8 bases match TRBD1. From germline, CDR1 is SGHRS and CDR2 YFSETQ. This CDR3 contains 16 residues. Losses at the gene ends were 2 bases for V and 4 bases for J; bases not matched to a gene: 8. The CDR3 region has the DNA TGCGCCAGCAGCTTTCCTCGGGACAGGCCTTACAATGAGCAGTTCTTC. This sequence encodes CASSFPRDRPYNEQFF.

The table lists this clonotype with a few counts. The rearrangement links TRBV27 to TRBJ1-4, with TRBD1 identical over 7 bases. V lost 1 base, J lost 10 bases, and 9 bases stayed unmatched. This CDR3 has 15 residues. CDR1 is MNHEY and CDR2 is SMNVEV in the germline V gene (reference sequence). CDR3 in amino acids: CASSLYAQGTGKLFF. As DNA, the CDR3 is TGTGCCAGCAGTTTATACGCACAGGGGACCGGAAAACTGTTTTTT. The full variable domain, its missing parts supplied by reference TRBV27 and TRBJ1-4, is EAQVTQNPRYLITVTGKKLTVTCSQNMNHEYMSWYRQDPGLGLRQIYYSMNVEVTDKGDVPEGYKVSRKEKRNFPLILESPSPNQTSLYFCASSLYAQGTGKLFFGSGTQLSVL.

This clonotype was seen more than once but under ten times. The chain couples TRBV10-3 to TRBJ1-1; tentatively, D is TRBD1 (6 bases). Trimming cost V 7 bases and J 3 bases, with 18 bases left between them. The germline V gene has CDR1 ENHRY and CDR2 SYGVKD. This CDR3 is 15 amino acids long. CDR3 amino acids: CAITRTEGRDTEAFF. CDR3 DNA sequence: TGTGCCATCACCCGGACAGAGGGGCGGGACACTGAAGCTTTCTTT.

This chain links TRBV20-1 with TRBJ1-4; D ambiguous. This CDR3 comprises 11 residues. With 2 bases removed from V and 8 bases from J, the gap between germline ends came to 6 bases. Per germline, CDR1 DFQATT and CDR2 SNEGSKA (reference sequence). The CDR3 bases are TGCAGTGCTAGATTGATAGAAAAACTGTTTTTT. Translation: CSARLIEKLFF.

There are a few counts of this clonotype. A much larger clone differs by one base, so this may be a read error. This CDR3 reads CASRAFTSTDTQYF. CDR3 bases: TGCGCCAGTCGGGCTTTCACTAGCACAGATACGCAGTATTTT. The chain combines TRBV5-1 with TRBJ2-3; D is unresolved. V was clipped by 8 bases and J by 0 bases, with 13 bases between them. This CDR3 is 14 amino acids long. CDR1 is SGHRS and CDR2 is YFSETQ in the germline V gene. Full variable domain (remainder filled in from reference TRBV5-1 and TRBJ2-3): KAGVTQTPRYLIKTRGQQVTLSCSPISGHRSVSWYQQTPGQGLQFLFEYFSETQRNKGNFPGRFSGRQFSNSRSEMNVSTLELGDSALYLCASRAFTSTDTQYFGPGTRLTVL.

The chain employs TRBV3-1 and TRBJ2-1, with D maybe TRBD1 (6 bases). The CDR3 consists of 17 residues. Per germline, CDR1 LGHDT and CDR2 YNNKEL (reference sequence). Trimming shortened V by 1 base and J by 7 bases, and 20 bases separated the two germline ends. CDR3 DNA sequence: TGTGCCAGCAGCCAAGGGGCCCGACAGGATCAAGGGAATGAGCAGTTCTTC. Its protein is CASSQGARQDQGNEQFF.

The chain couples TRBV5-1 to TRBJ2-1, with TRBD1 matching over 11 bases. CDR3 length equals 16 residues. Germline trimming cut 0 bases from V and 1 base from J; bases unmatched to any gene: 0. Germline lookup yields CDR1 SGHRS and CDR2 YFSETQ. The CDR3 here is CASSLGDRGSYNEQFF. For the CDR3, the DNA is TGCGCCAGCAGCTTGGGGGACAGGGGGTCCTACAATGAGCAGTTCTTC.

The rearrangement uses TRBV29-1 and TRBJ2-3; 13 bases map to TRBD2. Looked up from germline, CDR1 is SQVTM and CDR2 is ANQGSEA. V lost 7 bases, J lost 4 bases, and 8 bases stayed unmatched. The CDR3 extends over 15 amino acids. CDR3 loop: CSGGTSGVGADTQYF. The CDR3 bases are TGCAGCGGGGGGACTAGCGGGGTAGGAGCAGATACGCAGTATTTT.

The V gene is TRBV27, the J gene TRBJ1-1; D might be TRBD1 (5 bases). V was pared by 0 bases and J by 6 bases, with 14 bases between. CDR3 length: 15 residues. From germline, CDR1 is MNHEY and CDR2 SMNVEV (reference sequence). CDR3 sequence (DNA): TGTGCCAGCAGTTTATCCTCCGGGGGATTCGCTGAAGCTTTCTTT. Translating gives CASSLSSGGFAEAFF.

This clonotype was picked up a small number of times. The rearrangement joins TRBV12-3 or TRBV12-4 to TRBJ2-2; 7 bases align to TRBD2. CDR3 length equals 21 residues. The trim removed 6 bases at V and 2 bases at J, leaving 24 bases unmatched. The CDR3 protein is CASRMRKGLLRAGTNTGELFF. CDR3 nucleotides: TGTGCCAGCAGGATGAGAAAAGGACTGCTACGAGCGGGGACTAACACCGGGGAGCTGTTTTTT.

CDR3 in amino acids: CASSQMGRKPYEQYF. The CDR3 nucleotides read TGTGCCAGCAGCCAAATGGGCAGAAAACCCTACGAGCAGTACTTC. This chain joins TRBV3-1 and TRBJ2-7; D is unresolved. The V gene lost 2 bases and the J gene lost 2 bases, with 13 bases spanning the gap. Germline values: CDR1 LGHDT, CDR2 YNNKEL (reference sequence). The length of the CDR3 is 15 residues.

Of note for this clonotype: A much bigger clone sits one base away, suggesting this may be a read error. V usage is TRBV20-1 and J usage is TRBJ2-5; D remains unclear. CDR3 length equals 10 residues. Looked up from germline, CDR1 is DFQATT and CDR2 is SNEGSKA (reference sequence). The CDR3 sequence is CNASAETQYF. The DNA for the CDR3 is TGCAATGCTAGTGCAGAGACCCAGTACTTC.

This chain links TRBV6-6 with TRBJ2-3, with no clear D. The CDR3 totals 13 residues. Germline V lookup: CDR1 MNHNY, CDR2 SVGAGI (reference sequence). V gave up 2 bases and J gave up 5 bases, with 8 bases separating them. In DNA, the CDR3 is TGTGCCAGCAGTTACGGGGTGGTAGATACGCAGTATTTT. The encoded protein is CASSYGVVDTQYF.

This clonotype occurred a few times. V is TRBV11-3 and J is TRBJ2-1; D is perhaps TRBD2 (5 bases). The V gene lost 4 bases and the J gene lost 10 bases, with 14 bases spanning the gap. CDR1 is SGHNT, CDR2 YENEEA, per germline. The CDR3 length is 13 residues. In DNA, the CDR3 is TGTGCCAGCAGCTATCCGGGAAGGAGGGAGCAGTTCTTC. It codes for CASSYPGRREQFF.

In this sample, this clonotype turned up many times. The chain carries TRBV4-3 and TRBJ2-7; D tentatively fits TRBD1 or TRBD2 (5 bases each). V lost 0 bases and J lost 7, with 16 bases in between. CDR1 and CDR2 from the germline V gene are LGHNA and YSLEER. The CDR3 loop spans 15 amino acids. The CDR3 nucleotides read TGCGCCAGCAGCCAAGATGCTCGTCGAGGGGAAGAGCAGTACTTC. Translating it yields CASSQDARRGEEQYF.

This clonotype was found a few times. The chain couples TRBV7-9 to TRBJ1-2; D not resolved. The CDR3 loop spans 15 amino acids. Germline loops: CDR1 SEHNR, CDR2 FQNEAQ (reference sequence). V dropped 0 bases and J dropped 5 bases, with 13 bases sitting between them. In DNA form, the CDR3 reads TGTGCCAGCAGCTTAGCGGGGTTTCACGATTATGGCTACACCTTC. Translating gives CASSLAGFHDYGYTF.

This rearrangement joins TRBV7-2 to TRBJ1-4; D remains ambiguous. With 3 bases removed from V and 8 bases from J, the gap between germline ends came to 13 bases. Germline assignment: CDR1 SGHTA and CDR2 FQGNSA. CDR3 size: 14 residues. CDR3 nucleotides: TGTGCCAGCAGCTTCGGGGTGTTAGGGGAAAAACTGTTTTTT. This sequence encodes CASSFGVLGEKLFF.

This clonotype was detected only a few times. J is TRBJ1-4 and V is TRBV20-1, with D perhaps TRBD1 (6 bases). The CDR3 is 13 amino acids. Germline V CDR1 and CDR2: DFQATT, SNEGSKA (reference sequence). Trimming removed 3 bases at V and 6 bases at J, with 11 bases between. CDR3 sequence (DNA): TGCAGTGCTAGTGCGGGGGGCGATGAAAAACTGTTTTTT. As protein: CSASAGGDEKLFF.

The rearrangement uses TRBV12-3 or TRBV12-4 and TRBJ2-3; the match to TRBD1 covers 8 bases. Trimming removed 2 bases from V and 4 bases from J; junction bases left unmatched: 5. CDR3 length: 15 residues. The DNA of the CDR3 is TGTGCCAGCAGTTTACGACAGGGGAACCCAGATACGCAGTATTTT. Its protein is CASSLRQGNPDTQYF.

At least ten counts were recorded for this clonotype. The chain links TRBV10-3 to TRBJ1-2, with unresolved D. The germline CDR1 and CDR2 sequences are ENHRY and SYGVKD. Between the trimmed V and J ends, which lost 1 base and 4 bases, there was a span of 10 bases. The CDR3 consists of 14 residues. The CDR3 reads CAISEFESSYGYTF. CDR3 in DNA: TGTGCCATCAGTGAGTTCGAGTCGTCCTATGGCTACACCTTC.

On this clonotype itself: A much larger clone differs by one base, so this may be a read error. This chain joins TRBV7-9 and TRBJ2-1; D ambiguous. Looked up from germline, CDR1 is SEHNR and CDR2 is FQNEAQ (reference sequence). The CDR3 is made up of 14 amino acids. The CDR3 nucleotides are TGTGCCAGCAGCTTAGAGTTTAGCTACAATGGGCAGTTCTTC. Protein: CASSLEFSYNGQFF.

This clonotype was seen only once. Here the CDR3 DNA reads TGTGCCAGCAGTTACCCCTCTCGAGCGTACACAGATACGCAGTATTTT. Amino acid sequence: CASSYPSRAYTDTQYF. This chain joins TRBV6-2 or TRBV6-3 and TRBJ2-3; no reliable D call. CDR1 and CDR2 (germline): MNHEY, SVGEGT. V was trimmed by 2 bases and J by 2 bases, leaving 14 bases between them. This CDR3 has 16 amino acids.

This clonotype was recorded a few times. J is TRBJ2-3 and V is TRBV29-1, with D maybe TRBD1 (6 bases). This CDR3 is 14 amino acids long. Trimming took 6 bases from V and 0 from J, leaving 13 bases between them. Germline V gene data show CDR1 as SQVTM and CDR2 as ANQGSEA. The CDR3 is CSVGALLSTDTQYF. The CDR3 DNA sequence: TGCAGCGTGGGGGCGCTCTTGAGCACAGATACGCAGTATTTT.

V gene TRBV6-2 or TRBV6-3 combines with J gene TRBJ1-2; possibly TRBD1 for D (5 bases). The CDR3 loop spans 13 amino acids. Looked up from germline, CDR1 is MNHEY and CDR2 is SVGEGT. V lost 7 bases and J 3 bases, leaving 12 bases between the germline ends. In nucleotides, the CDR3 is TGTGCCAGCAATAATGACAGACACTATGGCTACACCTTC. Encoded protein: CASNNDRHYGYTF.

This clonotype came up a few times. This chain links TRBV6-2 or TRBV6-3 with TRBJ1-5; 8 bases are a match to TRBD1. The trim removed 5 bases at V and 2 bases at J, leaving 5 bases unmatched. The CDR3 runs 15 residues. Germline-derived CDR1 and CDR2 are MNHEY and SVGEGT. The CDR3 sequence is CASSPTTGGNQPQHF. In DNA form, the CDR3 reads TGTGCCAGCAGTCCGACGACAGGGGGCAATCAGCCCCAGCATTTT.